The 15 T cell receptor beta chains given below trace back to one sample, sequenced in a study of blood T cell repertoires in COVID-19. Clones were read by immunoSEQ multiplex PCR, and TCRdb kept only the in-frame ones, dropping some. The table has fewer than 250,000 clones, roughly 90% seen once. The source material was peripheral blood. These receptors were obtained from a man in his 60s who had recovered from COVID-19.

The chain employs TRBV3-1 (or the pseudogene TRBV3-2) and TRBJ2-7; 8 bases map to TRBD1. The CDR3 contains 16 residues. Germline loops: CDR1 LGHDT, CDR2 YNNKEL (reference sequence). The ends lost 3 bases at V and 5 bases at J; junction bases unmatched: 12. The CDR3 sequence: CASSHPRTGQFDEQYF. CDR3 nucleotide sequence: TGTGCCAGCAGCCACCCCCGGACAGGGCAATTTGACGAGCAGTACTTC.

The V call is TRBV3-1 (or the pseudogene TRBV3-2), the J call TRBJ2-3; TRBD2 is a possible D gene (5 bases). Germline V CDR1 and CDR2: LGHDT, YNNKEL (reference sequence). Trimming pared 1 base from V and 6 bases from J, leaving 14 bases between. The CDR3 runs 15 residues. The CDR3 protein is CASSQGPSGRDTQYF. The CDR3 DNA is TGTGCCAGCAGCCAAGGCCCCAGCGGACGGGATACGCAGTATTTT.

The chain joins TRBV9 to TRBJ2-7; 8 bases are shared with TRBD2. The CDR3 sequence is 15 residues long. With 4 bases clipped from V and 5 bases from J, the junction kept 11 bases outside the gene matches. Germline V gene sequence: CDR1 SGDLS, CDR2 YYNGEE. The CDR3: CASSRDPRGGNEQYF. For the CDR3, the DNA is TGTGCCAGCAGCCGAGACCCCCGGGGGGGGAACGAGCAGTACTTC.

The chain recombines TRBV11-3 with TRBJ2-7, with a weak D call TRBD1 (6 bases). The V and J ends lost 5 bases and 2 bases respectively, with 22 bases between them. This CDR3 spans 17 amino acids. The germline CDR1 and CDR2 sequences are SGHNT and YENEEA. In nucleotides, the CDR3 is TGTGCCAGCAGCCCGGGACATGGGCCTATACCAGCCTACGAGCAGTACTTC. Encoded protein: CASSPGHGPIPAYEQYF.

The genes are TRBV19 and TRBJ1-1; D remains ambiguous. Germline CDR1 and CDR2: LNHDA and SQIVND (reference sequence). The ends were cut back, 4 bases at V and 0 bases at J, with 15 bases in the middle. The CDR3 sequence is 16 residues long. CDR3: CASSTVVALMNTEAFF. The CDR3 DNA is TGTGCCAGTAGTACAGTCGTTGCCCTGATGAACACTGAAGCTTTCTTT.

The gene calls are TRBV11-3 and TRBJ2-5; maybe TRBD1 (6 bases). Trimming removed 1 base at V and 7 bases at J, with 13 bases between. CDR3 length: 14 residues. Germline V gene sequence: CDR1 SGHNT, CDR2 YENEEA. The CDR3 protein is CASSLGTAAGTQYF. CDR3 coding DNA: TGTGCCAGCAGCTTAGGGACAGCCGCGGGGACCCAGTACTTC.

The chain combines TRBV6-1 with TRBJ1-5; possible D gene TRBD1, 5 bases. Germline assignment: CDR1 MNHNS and CDR2 SASEGT. V was clipped by 2 bases and J by 7 bases, with 12 bases between them. The CDR3 covers 14 residues. CDR3 in DNA: TGTGCCAGCAGTGAAAGCAGGGTACCGCAGCCCCAGCATTTT. Translating it yields CASSESRVPQPQHF.

The chain employs TRBV19 and TRBJ1-5; TRBD1 is a possible D gene (6 bases). The germline V and J ends were trimmed by 2 bases and 3 bases, with 17 bases remaining between them. Germline V gives CDR1 LNHDA, CDR2 SQIVND (reference sequence). The CDR3 spans 17 residues. CDR3 protein: CASSISRGGTNNQPQHF. DNA of the CDR3: TGTGCCAGTAGTATAAGTCGGGGGGGGACAAACAATCAGCCCCAGCATTTT.

The V and J genes are TRBV18 and TRBJ2-7; 9 bases map to TRBD1. The CDR3 is made up of 15 amino acids. Germline V gene data show CDR1 as KGHSH and CDR2 as LQKENI. V gave up 3 bases and J gave up 1 base; unmatched junction bases: 4. CDR3 sequence: CASSPQQGASYEQYF. Written as DNA, the CDR3 is TGTGCCAGCTCACCTCAACAGGGGGCTTCCTACGAGCAGTACTTC.

This chain links TRBV28 with TRBJ2-3, with 13 bases lining up with TRBD2. CDR3 length equals 16 residues. Trimming removed 6 bases from V and 8 bases from J; junction bases left unmatched: 11. CDR1 is MDHEN and CDR2 is SYDVKM in the germline V gene. CDR3: CASSGLAGAGGSTQYF. CDR3 bases: TGTGCCAGCAGCGGACTAGCGGGAGCGGGGGGGTCTACGCAGTATTTT.

The chain combines TRBV7-6 with TRBJ2-1, with D possibly matching TRBD1 (6 bases). Trimming cost V 6 bases and J 0 bases, with 15 bases left between them. The germline gives CDR1 SGHVS, CDR2 FNYEAQ. The CDR3 runs 16 residues. Written as DNA, the CDR3 is TGTGCCAGCAGTCGACAGGCCCTTGACTCCTACAATGAGCAGTTCTTC. This encodes CASSRQALDSYNEQFF.

This chain links TRBV2 with TRBJ2-5; D unclear. V gave up 5 bases and J gave up 5 bases, with 9 bases separating them. CDR1 and CDR2 (germline): SNHLY, FYNNEI. CDR3 length: 12 residues. The CDR3 sequence: CASSQARETQYF. The CDR3 nucleotides are TGTGCCAGCAGTCAGGCAAGGGAGACCCAGTACTTC.

This chain connects TRBV29-1 to TRBJ2-1, with D perhaps TRBD2 (5 bases). The CDR3 consists of 13 residues. Trimming took off 6 bases at V and 8 bases at J, with 17 bases between the two ends. The germline gives CDR1 SQVTM, CDR2 ANQGSEA. CDR3 residues: CSVKVGNIDEQFF. CDR3 sequence (DNA): TGCAGCGTAAAGGTCGGGAATATCGATGAGCAGTTCTTC.

V gene TRBV7-3 combines with J gene TRBJ2-2, with TRBD1 as a possible D gene (6 bases). This CDR3 is built from 15 residues. CDR1 is SGHTA and CDR2 is FQGTGA in the germline V gene. V lost 5 bases and J lost 5, with 15 bases in between. The CDR3 loop reads CASSLGTTGTGELFF. The DNA for the CDR3 is TGTGCCAGCAGCCTCGGGACAACGGGAACCGGGGAGCTGTTTTTT. Full variable domain (remainder filled in from reference TRBV7-3 and TRBJ2-2): GAGVSQTPSNKVTEKGKYVELRCDPISGHTALYWYRQSLGQGPEFLIYFQGTGAADDSGLPNDRFFAVRPEGSVSTLKIQRTERGDSAVYLCASSLGTTGTGELFFGEGSRLTVL.

This chain joins TRBV5-6 and TRBJ2-3, with a possible D match to TRBD2 (5 bases). Per the germline V gene, CDR1 is SGHDT and CDR2 is YYEEEE. There are 16 residues in the CDR3. V lost 0 bases and J lost 0, with 11 bases in between. The CDR3 coding sequence is TGTGCCAGCAGCTTGGTGGCGGGCGTGAGCACAGATACGCAGTATTTT. Protein product: CASSLVAGVSTDTQYF.